This T cell receptor beta chain was sequenced during a study of post-analysis software for immune sequencing data. Study details: Relapsing-remitting, secondary progressive and progressive-relapsing multiple sclerosis were all included among the disease courses. Study-level points and caveats: Strong co-clustering by F measure linked samples that shared a preparation batch. Multiple sclerosis was associated with a significant reduction in normalized Chao1 diversity relative to controls. Patients carried a handful of TRBV segments more frequently than controls did, and TRBV5-6, TRBV5-1 and TRBV20-1 were among them.

There are 15 residues in the CDR3. V gave up 0 bases and J gave up 4 bases, with 14 bases separating them. CDR1 is SGDLS and CDR2 is YYNGEE in the germline V gene. For this clonotype: Its antigen is unknown.

The authors incorporated unique molecular identifiers into the TCR beta cDNA libraries. T cells numbering about 0.9 to 11 million yielded 450,000 to 600,000 cDNA molecules. TCRdb ran MiXCR on the PCR reads and lists one entry per CDR3 protein. The sample holds fewer than 900,000 distinct CDR3 sequences, roughly 46% seen once. Sequencing was done on a sample of blood. The TCR originated in a girl between 10 and 17 years old with multiple sclerosis. The rearrangement joins TRBV9 to TRBJ2-7, with D perhaps assigned TRBD1 or TRBD2 (6 bases each). The CDR3 region has the DNA TGTGCCAGCAGCGTAGCGGGGGCCTCGGTATACGAGCAGTACTTC. This encodes CASSVAGASVYEQYF.